The clone carrying this T cell receptor beta chain came up once. Its antigen is not identified. Together with a sample-barcoded 5' primer, a J-beta primer mix was included in a second PCR lasting roughly 6 to 12 cycles. A template-switch adaptor with 12 random nucleotides tagged each cDNA molecule. Using its own MiXCR run on the 5' RACE reads, TCRdb lists one record per CDR3 protein. The sample yields around 1.7 million distinct CDR3 sequences, about 30% seen once. These data originate in a study of blood T cells in healthy people across ages. Points from the study as a whole: Possibly confounding the expanded clonotype changes was the fact that donor CMV status was unknown.

Germline-derived CDR1 and CDR2 are DFQATT and SNEGSKA (reference sequence). The V end was cut by 1 base, the J end by 4 bases, with 13 bases between. This CDR3 has 14 residues. Healthy Russian Caucasian donors spanned ages about 6 to 100 years. The sequence was obtained from a woman under 40 in good health. The sequenced sample was blood. V and J are TRBV20-1 and TRBJ1-1, with TRBD1 as a possible D gene (5 bases). The CDR3 bases are TGCAGTGCTAGAGGGGGGGGAAGGAGCACTGAAGCTTTCTTT. Its protein is CSARGGGRSTEAFF.